The 32 T cell receptor beta chains in this list originate from one sample, sequenced in a study of blood T cell repertoires in COVID-19. The table came from immunoSEQ multiplex PCR; TCRdb's copy has only in-frame clones and leaves some out. This sample has roughly 200,000 clones, with roughly 90% found just once. The sequenced sample was peripheral blood. The receptors were sampled from a man aged 45-60 years with COVID-19, enrolled during active disease.

This rearrangement joins TRBV7-2 to TRBJ1-3; 9 bases match TRBD1. Germline-derived CDR1 and CDR2 are SGHTA and FQGNSA. CDR3 length equals 16 residues. V shed 5 bases, J shed 0 bases, and the junction held 5 bases outside the gene matches. The chain's CDR3 is CASSPGTGTSGNTIYF. The CDR3 region has the DNA TGTGCCAGCAGCCCCGGGACAGGGACCTCTGGAAACACCATATATTTT.

The CDR3: CASSMGLVNTQYF. In nucleotides, the CDR3 is TGTGCCAGTAGTATGGGACTAGTTAATACGCAGTATTTT. The chain has TRBV19 and TRBJ2-3; 8 bases align to TRBD2. CDR1 is LNHDA and CDR2 is SQIVND in the germline V gene (reference sequence). With 3 bases clipped from V and 7 bases from J, the junction kept 3 bases outside the gene matches. The CDR3 contains 13 residues.

V and J are TRBV19 and TRBJ2-7, with TRBD1 matching 7 bases. CDR3 size: 14 residues. J was trimmed by 4 bases and V by 1 base; bases with no gene match: 4. Per the germline V gene, CDR1 is LNHDA and CDR2 is SQIVND (reference sequence). The CDR3, as DNA: TGTGCCAGTAGTATAGGAGGGGGCTCGTACGAGCAGTACTTC. Translation gives CASSIGGGSYEQYF.

The V call is TRBV10-3, the J call TRBJ2-2, with 14 bases fitting TRBD2. CDR3 length: 17 residues. After removal of 6 bases from V and 6 bases from J, the junction contained 9 bases not matched to a gene. The germline CDR1 and CDR2 sequences are ENHRY and SYGVKD. CDR3 nucleotides: TGTGCCATCAGACCCGGGACTAGCGGGAGAGTCCCCGGGGAGCTGTTTTTT. Translated: CAIRPGTSGRVPGELFF.

This chain joins TRBV5-1 and TRBJ1-4; the match to TRBD1 covers 12 bases. V gave up 0 bases and J gave up 3 bases; unmatched junction bases: 9. CDR1 is SGHRS and CDR2 is YFSETQ in the germline V gene. The CDR3 runs 19 residues. CDR3 coding DNA: TGCGCCAGCAGCTTGGCAGTGGGACAGGGGGCAGGTGCTAATGAAAAACTGTTTTTT. Translated: CASSLAVGQGAGANEKLFF.

The chain is built from TRBV19 and TRBJ1-5; possibly TRBD1 for D (6 bases). This CDR3 spans 14 amino acids. The ends were cut back, 3 bases at V and 5 bases at J, with 11 bases in the middle. The germline CDR1 and CDR2 sequences are LNHDA and SQIVND (reference sequence). The CDR3 DNA sequence: TGTGCCAGTAGTATTGACAGGTTCGATCAGCCCCAGCATTTT. Residues: CASSIDRFDQPQHF.

CDR3 DNA: TGTGCCAGCAGAATAGGGGTCGCTAGCGGGGGCCAAGAGACCCAGTACTTC. Its translation is CASRIGVASGGQETQYF. The rearrangement joins TRBV2 to TRBJ2-5; 10 nucleotides match TRBD2. J was trimmed by 1 base and V by 6 bases; bases with no gene match: 11. This CDR3 has 17 amino acids. Germline V CDR1 and CDR2: SNHLY, FYNNEI.

The V gene is TRBV6-5, the J gene TRBJ2-7; TRBD1 agrees at 7 bases. The germline gives CDR1 MNHEY, CDR2 SVGAGI. This CDR3 spans 14 amino acids. Trimming took 4 bases from V and 6 from J; bases not matched to a gene: 9. For the CDR3, the DNA is TGTGCCAGCAGTTTTCAGACAGGGCCGTCCGAGCAGTACTTC. Its protein is CASSFQTGPSEQYF.

The rearrangement uses TRBV9 and TRBJ1-5; D not resolved. Germline loops: CDR1 SGDLS, CDR2 YYNGEE. Trimming took off 3 bases at V and 5 bases at J, with 9 bases between the two ends. The CDR3 runs to 13 residues. DNA for the CDR3: TGTGCCAGCAGCGCAGCGAGTGATCAGCCCCAGCATTTT. Its translation is CASSAASDQPQHF.

The chain links TRBV19 to TRBJ2-7, with 10 bases fitting TRBD1. V dropped 4 bases and J dropped 2; count of bases not matched to a gene: 8. CDR3 length equals 16 residues. CDR1 and CDR2 (germline): LNHDA, SQIVND (reference sequence). The DNA for the CDR3 is TGTGCCAGTAGTACCCCGGGACAGGGGAATACCTACGAGCAGTACTTC. This sequence encodes CASSTPGQGNTYEQYF.

V gene TRBV28 combines with J gene TRBJ1-2; D not resolved. The CDR3 has 13 amino acids. Trimming cost V 6 bases and J 0 bases, with 8 bases left between them. Per the germline V gene, CDR1 is MDHEN and CDR2 is SYDVKM. The chain's CDR3 is CASSPGANYGYTF. CDR3 coding DNA: TGTGCCAGCAGCCCGGGAGCTAACTATGGCTACACCTTC.

This chain connects TRBV7-6 to TRBJ1-6; 11 bases map to TRBD1. The germline V gene has CDR1 SGHVS and CDR2 FNYEAQ. V trimming: 5 bases; J trimming: 6 bases; junction bases outside the gene matches: 6. The CDR3 runs 16 residues. CDR3 DNA sequence: TGTGCCAGCAGCGCAGGACAGGGGGCGCGTAATTCACCCCTCCACTTT. It is translated as CASSAGQGARNSPLHF.

This rearrangement joins TRBV2 to TRBJ1-1, with D possibly TRBD1 on 6 matching bases. The V gene lost 7 bases and the J gene lost 0 bases, with 12 bases spanning the gap. Germline CDR1 and CDR2: SNHLY and FYNNEI. This CDR3 spans 14 amino acids. CDR3 sequence: CASTGTLMNTEAFF. In nucleotides, the CDR3 is TGTGCCAGCACCGGGACACTGATGAACACTGAAGCTTTCTTT.

The chain links TRBV6-8 to TRBJ2-5, with TRBD2 identical over 8 bases. Trimming removed 11 bases from V and 5 bases from J; junction bases left unmatched: 19. This CDR3 contains 16 residues. Germline assignment: CDR1 MNHGY and CDR2 SAAAGT. The CDR3: CARWDGGRGAGETQYF. DNA of the CDR3: TGTGCCCGCTGGGACGGGGGGCGGGGGGCTGGGGAGACCCAGTACTTC.

This clone was counted once. The V gene is TRBV4-3, the J gene TRBJ1-1, with a weak D call TRBD1 (5 bases). Germline-derived CDR1 and CDR2 are LGHNA and YSLEER. The V gene lost 3 bases and the J gene lost 5 bases, with 10 bases spanning the gap. The CDR3 loop spans 13 amino acids. CDR3 residues: CASSHQGPTEAFF. The CDR3 bases are TGCGCCAGCAGCCATCAGGGTCCGACTGAAGCTTTCTTT.

The chain carries TRBV28 and TRBJ2-2; weak D call: TRBD2 (6 bases). CDR3 size: 13 residues. Between the trimmed V and J ends, which lost 10 bases and 4 bases, there was a span of 13 bases. Germline CDR1 is MDHEN and CDR2 is SYDVKM. This chain's CDR3 is CATRRGITGELFF. The CDR3 coding sequence is TGTGCCACCAGACGGGGGATCACCGGGGAGCTGTTTTTT.

About this clone: Other DNA sequences in this specimen translate into the identical CDR3. This chain uses TRBV19 with TRBJ2-7; 8 nucleotides agree with TRBD1. This CDR3 contains 15 residues. The V segment lost 5 bases and the J segment 1 base; nucleotides outside the gene matches: 7. Germline V CDR1 and CDR2: LNHDA, SQIVND (reference sequence). This CDR3 reads CASSLGQGSSYEQYF. CDR3 bases: TGTGCCAGTAGTCTAGGACAGGGATCATCCTACGAGCAGTACTTC. Using reference TRBV19 and TRBJ2-7 for the parts outside the CDR3, the full variable domain is DGGITQSPKYLFRKEGQNVTLSCEQNLNHDAMYWYRQDPGQGLRLIYYSQIVNDFQKGDIAEGYSVSREKKESFPLTVTSAQKNPTAFYLCASSLGQGSSYEQYFGPGTRLTVT.

The V call is TRBV3-1 (or the pseudogene TRBV3-2), the J call TRBJ2-1; 9 bases agree with TRBD1. This CDR3 comprises 15 residues. Germline V gives CDR1 LGHDT, CDR2 YNNKEL (reference sequence). With 5 bases clipped from V and 6 bases from J, the junction kept 8 bases outside the gene matches. CDR3 coding DNA: TGTGCCAGCAGCGCCCGCGGACAGGGGCCCAATGAGCAGTTCTTC. This translates into CASSARGQGPNEQFF.

The chain couples TRBV12-3 or TRBV12-4 to TRBJ2-4; D may be TRBD1 (6 bases). The V end was cut by 5 bases, the J end by 12 bases, with 11 bases between. The CDR3 has 11 residues. As DNA, the CDR3 is TGTGCCAGCAGTCTTGGACAGACTCAGTACTTC. Its translation is CASSLGQTQYF.

In its sample, this clone was seen a few times. The genes are TRBV4-3 and TRBJ2-1; 10 bases are shared with TRBD2. Trimming took 2 bases from V and 5 from J; bases not matched to a gene: 3. The CDR3 length is 15 residues. Germline-derived CDR1 and CDR2 are LGHNA and YSLEER. The CDR3 DNA reads as TGCGCCAGCAGCCAACTAGCGGGGGCAAACAATGAGCAGTTCTTC. Translation: CASSQLAGANNEQFF.

This chain connects TRBV7-8 to TRBJ1-3, with a possible D match to TRBD1 (6 bases). In germline, CDR1 is SGHVS, CDR2 FQNEAQ. The CDR3 length is 16 residues. V gave up 5 bases and J gave up 0 bases, with 14 bases separating them. The CDR3 DNA follows: TGTGCCAGCAGCGCTAACCGAGGGGGCTCTGGAAACACCATATATTTT. Protein product: CASSANRGGSGNTIYF.

The chain links TRBV27 to TRBJ2-2; D is perhaps TRBD1 (8 bases). Germline V gene data show CDR1 as MNHEY and CDR2 as SMNVEV (reference sequence). This CDR3 contains 18 residues. V was pared by 5 bases and J by 8 bases, with 27 bases between. The CDR3 DNA reads TGTGCCAGCAGTCGAATCACAGGGGGGGCCCTGTTCATAGGGGAGCTGTTTTTT. Translated, it gives CASSRITGGALFIGELFF.

The chain joins TRBV7-9 to TRBJ2-5; no clear D. The germline gives CDR1 SEHNR, CDR2 FQNEAQ (reference sequence). The CDR3 loop spans 12 amino acids. Between the trimmed V and J ends, which lost 1 base and 5 bases, there was a span of 5 bases. The CDR3 is CASSLVIETQYF. In DNA form, the CDR3 reads TGTGCCAGCAGCTTAGTAATCGAGACCCAGTACTTC.

This clone has a single count. J is TRBJ1-4 and V is TRBV7-9; 9 bases line up with TRBD1. Trimming cost V 5 bases and J 4 bases; bases outside gene matches: 8. The CDR3 sequence is 16 residues long. The germline V gene has CDR1 SEHNR and CDR2 FQNEAQ (reference sequence). The CDR3 DNA sequence: TGTGCCAGCAGCCCCGGGACAGGGAGTAGTAATGAAAAACTGTTTTTT. This sequence encodes CASSPGTGSSNEKLFF.

This chain joins TRBV5-1 and TRBJ2-3; 12 nucleotides line up with TRBD2. The CDR3 is 16 residues long. V gave up 0 bases and J gave up 6 bases; unmatched junction bases: 5. CDR1 SGHRS and CDR2 YFSETQ come from the germline V gene. The CDR3 sequence: CASSLDTSGRWDTQYF. The CDR3 bases are TGCGCCAGCAGCTTGGACACTAGCGGGAGGTGGGATACGCAGTATTTT.

The chain recombines TRBV7-9 with TRBJ1-1, with 7 bases aligning to TRBD1. The V gene end was trimmed by 5 bases and the J gene end by 2 bases; junction bases not matched to a gene: 17. CDR1 is SEHNR, CDR2 FQNEAQ, per germline (reference sequence). The CDR3 runs to 18 residues. CDR3 nucleotide sequence: TGTGCCAGCAGCCCAGCTGGGTTGGGAAGGGGGCGAAACACTGAAGCTTTCTTT. This codes for CASSPAGLGRGRNTEAFF.

The CDR3 region is CASSVSGGPSSSYEQYF. The DNA of the CDR3 is TGTGCCAGCAGCGTAAGCGGGGGGCCTTCATCTTCCTACGAGCAGTACTTC. The chain combines TRBV7-2 with TRBJ2-7, with TRBD2 matching 9 bases. The CDR3 runs to 17 residues. Germline values: CDR1 SGHTA, CDR2 FQGNSA. V shed 5 bases, J shed 1 base, and the junction held 12 bases outside the gene matches.

The rearrangement joins TRBV3-1 (or the pseudogene TRBV3-2) to TRBJ2-2; D call uncertain. V was clipped by 2 bases and J by 3 bases, with 13 bases between them. Germline CDR1 is LGHDT and CDR2 is YNNKEL (reference sequence). This CDR3 spans 16 amino acids. Here the CDR3 DNA reads TGTGCCAGCAGCCAACCTCAGGTCCGATACACCGGGGAGCTGTTTTTT. This encodes CASSQPQVRYTGELFF.

The V gene is TRBV19, the J gene TRBJ1-1; D remains ambiguous. The V end was cut by 3 bases, the J end by 5 bases, with 13 bases between. The CDR3 loop spans 14 amino acids. CDR1 and CDR2 from the germline V gene are LNHDA and SQIVND (reference sequence). CDR3 nucleotide sequence: TGTGCCAGTAGTATCGAGGGTTTGGGAACTGAAGCTTTCTTT. Protein sequence: CASSIEGLGTEAFF.

The genes are TRBV4-2 and TRBJ2-7, with 9 bases identical to TRBD2. The ends lost 1 base at V and 6 bases at J; junction bases unmatched: 7. Per germline, CDR1 LGHNA and CDR2 YNFKEQ. The CDR3 runs 15 residues. In DNA, the CDR3 is TGTGCCAGCAGCCAAGGGGCCGCGGGGGGGCTCGAGCAGTACTTC. Its translation: CASSQGAAGGLEQYF.

V and J are TRBV10-2 and TRBJ1-1; D call uncertain. The germline CDR1 and CDR2 sequences are WSHSY and SAAADI. With 3 bases removed from V and 0 bases from J, the gap between germline ends came to 29 bases. This CDR3 region has 21 residues. The DNA of the CDR3 is TGCGCCAGCAGTGAAGTCTCCGGGGTCCAGATCCAAGGACGGCTGAACACTGAAGCTTTCTTT. Residues: CASSEVSGVQIQGRLNTEAFF.

This clone appeared once. This chain uses TRBV6-5 with TRBJ2-7, with 7 bases that match TRBD1. V trimming: 11 bases; J trimming: 0 bases; junction bases outside the gene matches: 4. Germline V gene data show CDR1 as MNHEY and CDR2 as SVGAGI. There are 12 residues in the CDR3. The CDR3 is CAGRDSSYEQYF. The CDR3 DNA reads TGTGCCGGACGGGACAGCTCCTACGAGCAGTACTTC.